This passage covers 10 T cell receptor beta chains from one sample sequenced in a study of blood T cell repertoires in COVID-19. Data came from immunoSEQ multiplex PCR; TCRdb stores just in-frame clones and leaves some out. The table has 150,000 to 200,000 clones, about 86% seen once; the top ten hold approximately 14%. Sequenced input: peripheral blood. Receptors were obtained from a man aged 25 to 40 with active or convalescent COVID-19.

V is TRBV11-2 and J is TRBJ2-5; 11 bases line up with TRBD2. Trimming cost V 1 base and J 6 bases; bases outside gene matches: 7. The germline V gene has CDR1 SGHAT and CDR2 FQNNGV. The CDR3 loop spans 16 amino acids. The CDR3 sequence is CASSLVTSGVGQTQYF. The CDR3 bases are TGTGCCAGCAGCTTAGTGACTAGCGGGGTCGGGCAGACCCAGTACTTC.

V is TRBV7-3 and J is TRBJ2-3; tentatively, D is TRBD2 (6 bases). Germline CDR1 is SGHTA and CDR2 is FQGTGA. Trimming took off 5 bases at V and 3 bases at J, with 15 bases between the two ends. This CDR3 has 15 amino acids. CDR3 loop: CASSPYGGITDTQYF. The CDR3 DNA follows: TGTGCCAGCAGCCCCTATGGGGGGATAACAGATACGCAGTATTTT.

This chain uses TRBV7-2 with TRBJ2-1, with 7 bases lining up with TRBD1. Germline-derived CDR1 and CDR2 are SGHTA and FQGNSA. The CDR3 loop spans 14 amino acids. The V segment lost 5 bases and the J segment 3 bases; nucleotides outside the gene matches: 4. The CDR3 sequence is CASSPRTGYNEQFF. DNA for the CDR3: TGTGCCAGCAGCCCCCGGACAGGCTACAATGAGCAGTTCTTC.

This sequence joins TRBV4-1 and TRBJ1-3; D is unclear. The CDR3 runs 15 residues. V lost 0 bases, J lost 1 base, and 7 bases lay in between. The germline gives CDR1 MGHRA, CDR2 YSYEKL. CDR3 in DNA: TGCGCCAGCAGCCAAGAGCGGGGTTCTGGAAACACCATATATTTT. It specifies CASSQERGSGNTIYF.

The rearrangement joins TRBV18 to TRBJ1-5; 9 bases match TRBD1. V lost 5 bases and J lost 0; bases outside the gene matches: 2. The CDR3 sequence is 15 residues long. Germline lookup yields CDR1 KGHSH and CDR2 LQKENI. The CDR3 reads CASSTGGGSNQPQHF. In nucleotides, the CDR3 is TGTGCCAGCTCAACAGGGGGCGGTAGCAATCAGCCCCAGCATTTT.

In this sample, this clone turned up once. V is TRBV19 and J is TRBJ1-2; D possibly corresponds to TRBD1 (6 bases). This CDR3 is built from 15 residues. Trimming pared 5 bases from V and 4 bases from J, leaving 17 bases between. Germline values: CDR1 LNHDA, CDR2 SQIVND (reference sequence). Here the CDR3 reads CASSVPGGRGYGYTF. DNA for the CDR3: TGTGCCAGTAGTGTACCTGGGGGCAGGGGCTATGGCTACACCTTC.

The rearrangement links TRBV14 to TRBJ1-2; D perhaps matches TRBD1 (6 bases). Trimming cost V 0 bases and J 5 bases, with 16 bases left between them. CDR1 and CDR2 from the germline V gene are SGHDN and FVKESK. This CDR3 contains 16 residues. CDR3: CASSQENQGLWYGYTF. CDR3 nucleotide sequence: TGTGCCAGCAGCCAAGAGAATCAGGGGCTTTGGTATGGCTACACCTTC.

The chain is built from TRBV4-3 and TRBJ1-2, with 7 positions matching TRBD1. This CDR3 has 14 residues. The V and J ends lost 4 bases and 2 bases, in that order; junction bases with no gene match: 4. CDR1 is LGHNA, CDR2 YSLEER, per germline. The CDR3 spells CASSPMTGNYGYTF. In DNA form, the CDR3 reads TGCGCCAGCAGCCCGATGACAGGGAACTATGGCTACACCTTC.

The chain couples TRBV24-1 to TRBJ1-4; D not resolved. CDR1 KGHDR and CDR2 SFDVKD come from the germline V gene. Trimming left V 7 bases short and J 3 bases short, with 14 bases between. CDR3 size: 15 residues. CDR3 amino acids: CATSAWAGANEKLFF. As DNA, the CDR3 is TGTGCCACCAGCGCGTGGGCAGGTGCTAATGAAAAACTGTTTTTT.

This clone is categorized as medium-sized. This chain links TRBV12-5 with TRBJ2-7; maybe TRBD2 (7 bases). Germline V CDR1 and CDR2: LGHNT, FRNRAP. V was shortened by 0 bases and J by 2 bases, with 14 bases between the two germline ends. This CDR3 is 16 amino acids long. CDR3 sequence: CASGLVRGGGAYEQYV. In DNA form, the CDR3 reads TGTGCTAGTGGTTTGGTCAGGGGCGGGGGAGCCTACGAGCAGTACGTC.